A selection of T cell receptor beta chains follows, all from one sample in a study of blood T cell repertoires in COVID-19. Assay used: immunoSEQ multiplex PCR; TCRdb lists only in-frame clones, some missing. The table has approximately 50,000 clones, approximately 88% seen once. Sequenced input: peripheral blood. The receptors shown here come from an older man with active COVID-19. The CDR3 runs from the conserved cysteine through the conserved F or W. D genes are given only for firm matches. Size values are once, few and many counts, or a class for expanded clones, and some rows have none.

J	size	length	V	D	DNA	CDR3
TRBJ2-7	many	14	TRBV2	TRBD2	TGTGCCAGCAGCGCGACGGGACTAGGCTACGAGCAGTACTTC	CASSATGLGYEQYF
TRBJ2-5	.	13	TRBV7-7	TRBD1	TGTGCTAGCAGCAAGACAGGGTCGGAGACCCAGTACTTC	CASSKTGSETQYF
TRBJ1-5	once	18	TRBV4-3	.	TGCGCCAGCAGCCCGGGGGTTCGAGCGGGCCGTAGCAATCAGCCCCAGCATTTT	CASSPGVRAGRSNQPQHF
TRBJ2-7	.	15	TRBV5-6	.	TGTGCCAGCAGCCCACGCGGACTTCTCTCCTACGAGCAGTACTTC	CASSPRGLLSYEQYF
TRBJ1-2	.	16	TRBV27	.	TGTGCCAGCAGCTCCTTCGACAGACCTTCCCTATATGGCTACACCTTC	CASSSFDRPSLYGYTF
TRBJ2-5	.	17	TRBV29-1	TRBD2	TGCAGCGTTGACGGCCTAGCGGGAGGATTGTACCAAGAGACCCAGTACTTC	CSVDGLAGGLYQETQYF
TRBJ2-5	.	13	TRBV7-2	.	TGTGCCAGCAGCCCGGGACAACAAGAGACCCAGTACTTC	CASSPGQQETQYF
TRBJ1-6	few	15	TRBV27	TRBD1	TGTGCCAGCAGTTTGAACAGGGGGGGGAATTCACCCCTCCACTTT	CASSLNRGGNSPLHF
TRBJ2-1	.	13	TRBV5-1	.	TGCGCCAGCGGTGACGGACGGGGGAATGAGCAGTTCTTC	CASGDGRGNEQFF
TRBJ2-5	.	13	TRBV20-1	TRBD2	TGCAGTGCTAGTCAGCGGGAGGGGGAGACCCAGTACTTC	CSASQREGETQYF
TRBJ2-1	.	13	TRBV6-5	TRBD2	TGTGCCAGCAGAGCGGGAATCTACAATGAGCAGTTCTTC	CASRAGIYNEQFF
TRBJ1-6	.	16	TRBV2	TRBD1	TGTGCCAGCAGGGTACCCGTGGGACAGGGAGCTTCACCCCTCCACTTT	CASRVPVGQGASPLHF
TRBJ2-3	.	16	TRBV5-1	TRBD2	TGCGCCAGCAGCTTGCCCTCCGGCGGGAGGACAGATACGCAGTATTTT	CASSLPSGGRTDTQYF
TRBJ2-5	.	15	TRBV7-6	TRBD2	TGTGCCAGCAGCTTATCCCTAGCGGGACAAGAGACCCAGTACTTC	CASSLSLAGQETQYF
TRBJ2-5	.	14	TRBV13	.	TGTGCCAGCAGCTTAGGCGATTACAGGGAGACCCAGTACTTC	CASSLGDYRETQYF
TRBJ2-2	few	16	TRBV5-1	TRBD2	TGCGCCAGCAGCCCAGCGGGAGGGCCGAAAGGCGGGGAGCTGTTTTTT	CASSPAGGPKGGELFF
TRBJ2-3	once	13	TRBV2	TRBD2	TGTGCCAGCACTACGGTAGCGGGAGATACGCAGTATTTT	CASTTVAGDTQYF
TRBJ2-7	.	13	TRBV30	.	TGTGCCTGGAGTGTGGCACCCTCCTACGAGCAGTACTTC	CAWSVAPSYEQYF
TRBJ1-1	.	18	TRBV7-3	.	TGTGCCAGCAGCTTAAATCCCCAAGGGCAGGGGAAGAACACTGAAGCTTTCTTT	CASSLNPQGQGKNTEAFF
TRBJ2-7	.	14	TRBV28	TRBD1	TGTGCCAGCAGACACAATTCGGACAGGGTCGAGCAGTACTTC	CASRHNSDRVEQYF
TRBJ1-1	.	14	TRBV2	.	TGTGCCAGCAGTGAGGGCCGAATGAACACTGAAGCTTTCTTT	CASSEGRMNTEAFF
TRBJ2-1	.	15	TRBV6-2/TRBV6-3	.	TGTGCCAGCAGTGGCCAGACAGGATACTACAATGAGCAGTTCTTC	CASSGQTGYYNEQFF
TRBJ2-7	.	13	TRBV3-1/TRBV3-2	.	TGTGCCAGCAGCCAATTCCTAGTGGGCGAGCAGTACTTC	CASSQFLVGEQYF
TRBJ2-2	.	16	TRBV7-9	.	TGTGCCCTCCCGGGGGAAGTAGCGGTAAACACCGGGGAGCTGTTTTTT	CALPGEVAVNTGELFF
TRBJ2-7	.	13	TRBV19	.	TGTGCCAGTAGTATTATTCGGTCATACGAGCAGTACTTC	CASSIIRSYEQYF
TRBJ2-7	.	13	TRBV4-1	.	TGCGCCAGCAGCCCCCGACAGACCTACGAGCAGTACTTC	CASSPRQTYEQYF
TRBJ2-1	.	16	TRBV6-5	.	TGTGCCAGCAGTTACACAGCGGCACTGACCTACAATGAGCAGTTCTTC	CASSYTAALTYNEQFF
TRBJ1-2	once	14	TRBV11-2	.	TGTGCCAGCAGCACACCGACAGCGTGGTATGGCTACACCTTC	CASSTPTAWYGYTF
TRBJ1-6	once	13	TRBV2	.	TGTGCCAGCAGAACACCTTATAATTCCCCCCTCCACTTT	CASRTPYNSPLHF
TRBJ2-3	.	14	TRBV7-2	.	TGTGCCAGCAGCATGCGTCCTTTCACAGATACGCAGTATTTT	CASSMRPFTDTQYF
TRBJ2-7	.	15	TRBV19	TRBD2	TGTGCCAGTAGTATAGATGGTAGCGGGTACTACGAGCAGTACTTC	CASSIDGSGYYEQYF
TRBJ1-2	few	14	TRBV2	TRBD1	TGTGCCAGCAGAACAGGGGGCTCGAGATATGGCTACACCTTC	CASRTGGSRYGYTF
TRBJ2-1	.	17	TRBV5-1	TRBD2	TGCGCCAGCAGCCCAGGGACTAGCGGGAGTTTTTACAATGAGCAGTTCTTC	CASSPGTSGSFYNEQFF
TRBJ2-1	.	18	TRBV5-4	TRBD1	TGTGCCAGCAGCCGGGGACAGGGCCCAACATCTCCCTACAATGAGCAGTTCTTC	CASSRGQGPTSPYNEQFF
TRBJ2-7	.	15	TRBV5-1	TRBD1	TGCGCCAGCAGCCTTAGAGCGGACAGGGCCTACGAGCAGTACTTC	CASSLRADRAYEQYF
TRBJ2-3	.	14	TRBV7-2	TRBD2	TGTGCCAGCAGCTTAACTAGCGGCACAGATACGCAGTATTTT	CASSLTSGTDTQYF
TRBJ2-1	.	16	TRBV15	.	TGTGCCACCAGCAGGGGGACTCGCGGCCACTACAATGAGCAGTTCTTC	CATSRGTRGHYNEQFF
TRBJ1-5	.	15	TRBV30	TRBD1	TGTGCCTGGAGTGACAGGGGACTTTACAATCAGCCCCAGCATTTT	CAWSDRGLYNQPQHF
TRBJ2-2	few	15	TRBV5-1	TRBD1	TGCGCCAGCAGCTTGGGGACAGGGGGCACCGGGGAGCTGTTTTTT	CASSLGTGGTGELFF
TRBJ1-5	.	14	TRBV9	.	TGTGCCAGCAGCCCCAGGGACATCAGTCAGCCCCAGCATTTT	CASSPRDISQPQHF
TRBJ2-3	.	13	TRBV7-2	.	TGTGCCAGCAGCTCCGACAGGCGGGATACGCAGTATTTT	CASSSDRRDTQYF
TRBJ2-7	.	13	TRBV5-1	.	TGCGCCAGCAGCTTGTCTTCTGCCTACGAGCAGTACTTC	CASSLSSAYEQYF
TRBJ1-1	.	15	TRBV29-1	TRBD1	TGCAGCGTAGGACAGGGGTGGGGTATGAACACTGAAGCTTTCTTT	CSVGQGWGMNTEAFF
TRBJ2-1	.	13	TRBV30	.	TGTGCGGGGGACATCGACATTCGACCTGAGCAGTTCTTC	CAGDIDIRPEQFF
TRBJ2-5	.	14	TRBV7-3	.	TGTGCCAGCAGCTTAACCCCCGGGGAAAAGACCCAGTACTTC	CASSLTPGEKTQYF
TRBJ2-3	.	17	TRBV7-9	TRBD1	TGTGCCAGCAACGACGCGGGGACAGGGGGCTTAACAGATACGCAGTATTTT	CASNDAGTGGLTDTQYF
TRBJ2-1	few	14	TRBV20-1	TRBD2	TGCAGTGCTAGTCCTAGCGGGAGGAAGAATGAGCAGTTCTTC	CSASPSGRKNEQFF
TRBJ2-3	.	16	TRBV28	TRBD2	TGTGCCAGCAGTCTACCAGCCGGGACAGACTATAGCGGGAGATATTTT	CASSLPAGTDYSGRYF
TRBJ2-5	.	15	TRBV7-7	.	TGTGCTAGCAGCTTAGGGTCTAGCGCGCAAGAGACCCAGTACTTC	CASSLGSSAQETQYF
TRBJ2-4	.	13	TRBV28	TRBD1	TGTGCCAGCAGTTTAAACAGGGGAAACATTCAGTACTTC	CASSLNRGNIQYF
TRBJ2-5	.	15	TRBV24-1	TRBD1	TGTGCCACCAGTAAAGACAGGGTTGACATAGAGACCCAGTACTTC	CATSKDRVDIETQYF
TRBJ2-3	once	14	TRBV6-5	TRBD2	TGTGCCAGCAGAACTAGCGGGAGTGGGGATACGCAGTATTTT	CASRTSGSGDTQYF
TRBJ2-2	once	15	TRBV5-1	.	TGCGCCAGCGCCCTGAGGACTGATGGGACCGGGGAGCTGTTTTTT	CASALRTDGTGELFF
TRBJ2-5	.	14	TRBV2	TRBD1	TGTGCCAGCAGGAGGGGACAGCCCCAAGAGACCCAGTACTTC	CASRRGQPQETQYF
TRBJ2-5	.	15	TRBV2	.	TGTGCCAGCAGGGAAGATCTCAGGTTGTTGGAGACCCAGTACTTC	CASREDLRLLETQYF
TRBJ1-5	.	16	TRBV27	.	TGTGCCAGCAGTCCGCGAGGACAGCTTAGCAATCAGCCCCAGCATTTT	CASSPRGQLSNQPQHF
TRBJ2-7	.	13	TRBV18	.	TGTGCCAGCTCTCTTTCCCAGACTGTCGAGCAGTACTTC	CASSLSQTVEQYF
TRBJ1-2	.	13	TRBV2	.	TGTGCCGGGGGACATCCGAGGAAAGATGGCTACACCTTC	CAGGHPRKDGYTF
TRBJ1-5	many	17	TRBV18	.	TGTGCCAGCTCACCCGACTCCGGGGGTTATAGCAATCAGCCCCAGCATTTT	CASSPDSGGYSNQPQHF
TRBJ2-1	.	13	TRBV12-3/TRBV12-4	.	TGTGCCAGCAGTCAGGGTACCCACAATGAGCAGTTCTTC	CASSQGTHNEQFF